What follows describes a single T cell receptor beta chain. Its antigen is as yet unknown. This specimen belongs to a study of post-analysis software for immune sequencing data. Prepared TCR beta cDNA libraries contained unique molecular identifiers. TCRdb called the PCR reads again in MiXCR, with one record for every CDR3 protein. The data contain fewer than 550,000 distinct CDR3 sequences, approximately 31% of them seen just once; the ten biggest clones take up under 7%. Study observations and caveats: Multiple sclerosis was associated with a significant reduction in normalized Chao1 diversity relative to controls.

Sequencing was done on a sample of blood. This clonotype was sampled from a girl between 2 and 17 years old with multiple sclerosis.

The CDR3 protein is CASSPGEAAISYEQYF. In nucleotides, the CDR3 is TGCGCCAGCAGCCCCGGGGAAGCGGCGATCTCCTACGAGCAGTACTTC. The V call is TRBV5-1, the J call TRBJ2-7, with TRBD2 as a possible D gene (5 bases). The CDR3 covers 16 residues. Trimming took 4 bases from V and 0 from J, leaving 17 bases between them. Germline V gene sequence: CDR1 SGHRS, CDR2 YFSETQ.